These 2 T cell receptor beta chains originate from one sample sequenced in a study of T cells in Graves' hyperthyroidism and ophthalmopathy. Amplified TCR beta CDR3 regions derived from RNA transcripts. When the TCR CDR3 underwent first-round RT-PCR, the HTBI primer set was used. MiXCR, run by TCRdb on the multiplex PCR reads, gives a single entry per CDR3 protein. The table lists approximately 870,000 distinct CDR3 sequences, 38% of them singletons. Source material: blood. These receptors were obtained from a man aged 18 to 29 with Graves' hyperthyroidism.

In this sample, this clonotype turned up a few times. This chain joins TRBV6-5 and TRBJ2-7; no clear D gene. Per germline, CDR1 MNHEY and CDR2 SVGAGI. The CDR3 totals 13 residues. Deletions cut 5 bases from V and 4 bases from J, with 12 bases between. The CDR3 DNA is TGTGCCAGCAGTCTGCTTCCCGAGTACGAGCAGTACTTC. Its protein product is CASSLLPEYEQYF.

In this sample, this clonotype turned up many times. The rearrangement links TRBV29-1 to TRBJ2-2; 8 nucleotides line up with TRBD1. This CDR3 has 15 residues. V was pared by 4 bases and J by 3 bases, with 7 bases of the junction left unmatched. Germline V gene data show CDR1 as SQVTM and CDR2 as ANQGSEA. The CDR3 reads CSVGGQGGYTGELFF. CDR3 in DNA: TGCAGCGTTGGTGGACAGGGTGGATACACCGGGGAGCTGTTTTTT.